The clone carrying this T cell receptor beta chain was counted once. Germline is not matched at one junction end, which may reflect a read error. CDR1 and CDR2 (germline): SSHAT, FNYEAQ (reference sequence). The CDR3 runs to 13 residues. The data belong to a study of CD8 T cells in ankylosing spondylitis. TCRdb reprocessed the 5' RACE reads with MiXCR, giving one entry per CDR3 protein. The sample holds 110,000 to 150,000 distinct CDR3 sequences, 8% to 9% seen once. The receptor was derived from a male donor with ankylosing spondylitis. Sequenced input: synovial fluid, either unsorted or a sorted T cell fraction (not recorded which). The V gene is TRBV7-7, the J gene TRBJ2-7; D is unresolved. In DNA, the CDR3 is TGTGCTAGCAGCTTAGACGCCGGGTACGAGCAGTACTTC. Translated, it gives CASSLDAGYEQYF.